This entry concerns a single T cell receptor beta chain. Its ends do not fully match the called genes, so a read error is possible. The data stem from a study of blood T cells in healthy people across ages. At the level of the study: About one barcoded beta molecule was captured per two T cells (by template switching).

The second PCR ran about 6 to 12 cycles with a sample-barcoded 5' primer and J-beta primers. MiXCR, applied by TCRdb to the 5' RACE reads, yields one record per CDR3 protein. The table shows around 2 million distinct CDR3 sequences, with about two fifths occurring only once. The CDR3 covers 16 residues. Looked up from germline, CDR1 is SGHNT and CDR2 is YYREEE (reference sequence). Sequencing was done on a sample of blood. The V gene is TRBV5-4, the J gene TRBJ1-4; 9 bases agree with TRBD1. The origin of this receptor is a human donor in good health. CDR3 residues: CVSSPRQGGTNEKLFF. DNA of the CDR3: TGTGTCAGCAGCCCACGACAGGGGGGGACTAATGAAAAACTGTTTTTT.